The entry below gives a single T cell receptor beta chain sequence along with its context. What it recognizes is unknown. The PCR contained 60 Vbeta and 13 Jbeta primers. The protocol was immunoSEQ multiplex PCR, while the TCRdb copy is restricted to in-frame clones and leaves out a portion. The sample lists under 150,000 clones; 70% to 80% were seen once. This record belongs to a study of cytomegalovirus exposure and HLA in healthy donors. Study-wide findings and caveats: The authors assumed roughly uniform sequencing depth across donors for presence/absence analyses.

CDR3 length: 14 amino acids. The V segment lost 6 bases and the J segment 5 bases; nucleotides outside the gene matches: 7. Per the germline V gene, CDR1 is MNHEY and CDR2 is SVGAGI. This receptor was identified in a male donor in good health and CMV-seronegative. The chain links TRBV6-5 to TRBJ1-3; 7 bases align to TRBD1. Sequenced material: PBMCs. The DNA for the CDR3 is TGTGCCAGCAGAAACGGACAGGCTAGAAACACCATATATTTT. Translated: CASRNGQARNTIYF.